This T cell receptor beta chain stems from a study of cytomegalovirus exposure and HLA in healthy donors listed by TCRdb under 2017. As for the study more broadly: In an earlier analysis of some 550 of the donors, 276 Gb of sequence data and approximately 120 million unique TCR beta sequences from 150 million to 200 million T cells were reported. An early release covering around 630 HLA-typed donors comprised about 320 gigabases of sequencing data and around 80 million unique TCR sequences. Among the roughly 390 genotyped donors, approximately 82% belonged to the genetic ancestry cluster associated with self-reported Caucasian donors. The study aimed to test whether cataloging public T cell receptors could reveal signatures of past pathogen exposure. Using immunosequencing, the study profiled T cell repertoires from about 610 subjects and related those repertoires to cytomegalovirus serostatus. In addition to the first cohort of approximately 650 subjects, a separate validation cohort of approximately 120 different subjects was used. To predict cytomegalovirus infection status, the study brought together high-throughput TCR immunosequencing, statistical association of individual TCRs with disease status, and machine learning. A later analysis re-examined previously published TCR beta repertoires from about 670 donors and added high-resolution HLA genotyping to investigate patterns of TCR occurrence. Rather than using new phenotypic data, the later analysis identified candidate immune exposures from TCR beta sequences and from how often those sequences occurred across donors. An earlier analysis of 587 of the donors used high-throughput TCR beta sequencing to judge whether each TCR beta V gene segment behaved as functional or pseudogenic. Alongside the repertoire data, information on donor age, sex, ethnicity and CMV serostatus was compiled. A later genetic analysis took genome-wide SNP genotypes for 398 of the 666 donors and used that subset as a discovery cohort. Every repertoire in the discovery cohort had been generated on one and the same sequencing platform. HLA typing covered class I and class II loci at four-digit resolution. The number of typed donors differed by locus: about 629-640 for A, B, C, DRB1 and DQB1; 522 for DQA1; approximately 610 for DPA1; and about 450 for DPB1. Four or five DR-DQ haplotypes were handled as single units for association and clustering because linkage in the cohort was strong. Among some 410 genotyped donors of the cohort, an average of roughly 230,000 unique TCR beta nucleotide sequences was sequenced per donor, of which 15% to 20% were non-productive. Results the study describes overall, beyond this receptor: An association between a missense DCLRE1C variant and V-gene and J-gene trimming of TCR beta chains was found in a later genetic analysis and replicated in an independent cohort. The 87-base-pair reads could not distinguish some IMGT-functional V segments, including TRBV6-2 and TRBV6-3, so those segments were excluded. The study listed approximately 150 TCR beta chains as associated with cytomegalovirus. In a later analysis, HLA-associated TCR beta chains showed more clonal expansion and lower generation probabilities than non-associated chains that were equally common. Correlated functional status among segregating V segments might reflect linkage disequilibrium, but an unknown experimental factor could not be ruled out. The only immune exposure information available for the cohort was CMV serostatus. When HLA alleles, especially DR and DQ, strongly co-occurred, TCR associations were difficult to assign to individual alleles. In a later analysis, several top co-occurrence clusters were reported to appear linked to parvovirus B19, influenza, CMV and Epstein-Barr virus. In vitro tests confirmed that a few of the cytomegalovirus-associated TCR beta chains recognize cytomegalovirus antigens. A further reported finding was that TCR beta sequences accurately predicted the HLA-A and HLA-B alleles for most subjects in the first cohort. Sequencing depth was assumed to be roughly uniform across donors in the presence/absence analyses, though that assumption may not hold. In a later analysis, most CMV-associated TCR beta chains were found to appear HLA-restricted, with HLA associations seemingly driven largely by CMV exposure. Only TCR beta chains were sequenced in this cohort, and the absence of alpha or paired-chain data limited detectable features. Because some donors lacked HLA typing at each locus, the association tests relied only on the typed subset. Most TCR sequences were observed very rarely across donors, whereas some public TCRs were present in many individuals. About 17 rarely observed V segments, including chromosome 9 orphons, were excluded from the earlier analysis of approximately 500 of the donors because counts were too low. It was suggested by the authors that the approach could potentially be generalized to other disease states and immunological phenotypes. In an earlier analysis of under 600 of the donors, most TCR beta V segments were observed in productive rearrangements about 87% or about 30% of the time, broadly matching IMGT annotations. A later genetic analysis reported fewer N-insertions in productive TCRs among donors in an Asian-associated ancestry cluster than the approximately 700-donor mean. In a later analysis, around 17,000 TCR beta sequences were associated with specific HLA alleles at a false discovery rate of 0.05. The classifier was reported to diagnose cytomegalovirus status with high specificity and sensitivity in both the original and validation cohorts. The sequencing pipeline was judged likely to have produced a cluster of highly shared sequence variants as a technical artifact. In a later analysis, TCR association rates were found to vary across HLA loci, with the most associated TCRs seen for DRB1 alleles and the fewest for HLA-C alleles.

The library was made by the immunoSEQ multiplex PCR assay. For the multiplex PCR, a mixture combining 60 forward primers for TCR Vbeta segments and 13 reverse primers for TCR Jbeta segments was used. A multiplex PCR assay on genomic DNA amplified the CDR3 region of rearranged TCR beta genes. The Illumina HiSeq System was used to sequence the amplified TCR beta libraries as 87-base-pair reads. The study's own analysis went as follows. In a later analysis, tens of millions of unique TCR beta chains were counted across the roughly 610 repertoires, and roughly 11 million of these chains were shared by at least two donors. A nearest-neighbor algorithm error-corrected the raw reads and collapsed the reads into unique sequences, merging closely related sequences to remove PCR and sequencing errors. Alignment of CDR3 sequences to IMGT reference sequences was used to assign V, D and J gene segments. Each retained sequence needed at least a six-nucleotide match to both a V gene segment and a J gene segment. Rearrangements were called productive when the CDR3 lacked stop codons and stayed in frame with V and J; all others were non-productive. Following IMGT convention, CDR3 was defined as the stretch from the second conserved V-encoded cysteine to the conserved J-encoded phenylalanine. Sequences without an unambiguous match to a single V gene segment were excluded from the earlier analysis of a few hundred of the donors. An earlier analysis of several hundred of the donors classified V segments as functional when productive rearrangements were above 56.7% and as segregating when the standard deviation between donors was above 5%. To diagnose cytomegalovirus status from the catalog of TCR beta chain sequences, a statistical classification framework was built. A later analysis assigned V and J genes by comparing TCR nucleotide sequences with IMGT/GENE-DB human TR gene sequences. A later analysis assigned CDR3 sequences and most-parsimonious VDJ recombination scenarios with the TCRdist pipeline. In a later analysis, each TCR beta chain was defined by its CDR3 amino acid sequence together with its V-gene family, and reads lacking a unique V-gene family were excluded. To address suspected cross-contamination and a sequencing artifact, a later analysis removed 592 highly shared, low-generation-probability nucleotide sequences. A later analysis calculated a clonal expansion index for each public chain from normalized within-repertoire ranks of inferred template counts. In a later analysis, generation probabilities were computed with a VDJ recombination model fitted to out-of-frame rearrangements, and the resulting probabilities were checked against IGoR. A later analysis scored TCR-TCR, TCR-HLA and TCR-CMV co-occurrence with hypergeometric tests, applying a repertoire-size bias correction to TCR pairs. A later analysis estimated false discovery rates by permuting HLA or CMV assignments 20 times. In a later analysis, co-occurring TCRs were grouped using DBSCAN, with TCRdist sequence similarity added in when clustering inside HLA-allele-positive subsets. For co-occurrence clustering, repertoires with fewer than 30,000 or more than 120,000 public chains were excluded, along with about five repertoires with anomalous nucleotide sharing. Held by TCRdb, this immuneACCESS table contains in-frame sequences only and omits some clones. Under half of the omission traces to an unresolved V gene where checked; the cause of the rest is unknown. The DNA gave D and trimming, while V, J and clone size come from that table. The sample table lists around 120,000 clones, over 60% of them with a count of one. Roughly 4.3% of the sample rests with the top ten.

The cohort comprised more than 550 healthy bone marrow donors. All cohort members were sampled while nominally healthy, although unrecorded immune exposures were likely present. The donor tested CMV seropositive and was one of the 289 seropositive cohort members. A peripheral blood sample was collected from each donor, and TCR beta sequencing was performed on peripheral blood mononuclear cells. The Qiagen DNeasy Blood Extraction Kit was used to extract genomic DNA from the blood cell samples. This clone is a singleton in its sample. There is no known antigen for this receptor. There are no base qualities to consult, and no much larger clone falls within one base. The germline V gene (reference sequence) supplies CDR1 SEHNR and CDR2 FQNEAQ. A distance of 7 bases separates the germline ends of V and J, which lose 1 base and 0 bases respectively. The CDR3 covers 15 residues, taking in both the cysteine and the phenylalanine. Just the 45-base CDR3 DNA is kept, in frame starting at base 1.

The receptor chain draws on TRBV7-9 and TRBJ1-3; the D gene assignment is ambiguous. This TCR was sampled from a man aged 25 to 45 in good health and CMV-seropositive. Material: PBMCs. The DNA is TGTGCCAGCAGCTTAGGCAGTTACTCTGGAAACACCATATATTTT. Its translation reads: CASSLGSYSGNTIYF.